This T cell receptor beta chain came from a study of T cells after somatic rescue of genetic block. Only in-frame clones appear in the TCRdb table, and some are missing; sequencing was by immunoSEQ multiplex PCR. The data hold 100,000 to 120,000 clones, with around 90% observed a single time. The CDR3 totals 13 residues. Germline V gives CDR1 MNHEY, CDR2 SVGAGI. V shed 6 bases and J shed 0 bases, with 7 bases lying between them. This TCR derives from a woman aged 18-29 years. V gene TRBV6-5 combines with J gene TRBJ2-3; D is possibly TRBD2 (5 bases). The sequenced sample consisted of peripheral blood mononuclear cells (PBMCs). In DNA, the CDR3 is TGTGCCAGCAGACGGGGTAGCACAGATACGCAGTATTTT. Translating it yields CASRRGSTDTQYF.